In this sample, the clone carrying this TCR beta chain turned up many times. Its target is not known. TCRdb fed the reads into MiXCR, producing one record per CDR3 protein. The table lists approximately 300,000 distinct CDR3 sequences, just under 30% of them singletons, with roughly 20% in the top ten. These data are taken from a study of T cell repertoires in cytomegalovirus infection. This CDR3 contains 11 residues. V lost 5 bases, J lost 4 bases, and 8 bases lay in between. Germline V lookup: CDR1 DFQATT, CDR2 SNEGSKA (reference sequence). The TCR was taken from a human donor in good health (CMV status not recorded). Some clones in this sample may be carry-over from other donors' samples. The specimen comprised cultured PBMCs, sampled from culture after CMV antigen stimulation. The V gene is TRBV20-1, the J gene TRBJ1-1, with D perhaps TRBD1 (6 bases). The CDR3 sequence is CSALGGTEAFF. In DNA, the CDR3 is TGCAGTGCTCTAGGGGGCACTGAAGCTTTCTTT.